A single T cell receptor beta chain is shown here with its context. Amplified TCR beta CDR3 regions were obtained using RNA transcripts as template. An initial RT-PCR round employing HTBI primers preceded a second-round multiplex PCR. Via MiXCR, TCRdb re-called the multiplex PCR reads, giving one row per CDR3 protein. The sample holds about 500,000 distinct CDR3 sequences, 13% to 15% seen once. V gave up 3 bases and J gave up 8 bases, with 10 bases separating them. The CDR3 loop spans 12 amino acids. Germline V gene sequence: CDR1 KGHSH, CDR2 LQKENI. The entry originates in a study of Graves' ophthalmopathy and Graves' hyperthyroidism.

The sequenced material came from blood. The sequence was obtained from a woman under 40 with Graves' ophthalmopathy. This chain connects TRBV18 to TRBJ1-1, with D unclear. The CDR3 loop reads CASSPRPPEAFF. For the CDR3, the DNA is TGTGCCAGCTCACCTCGGCCTCCCGAAGCTTTCTTT. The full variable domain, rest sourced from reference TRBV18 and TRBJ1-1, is NAGVMQNPRHLVRRRGQEARLRCSPMKGHSHVYWYRQLPEEGLKFMVYLQKENIIDESGMPKERFSAEFPKEGPSILRIQQVVRGDSAAYFCASSPRPPEAFFGQGTRLTVV.